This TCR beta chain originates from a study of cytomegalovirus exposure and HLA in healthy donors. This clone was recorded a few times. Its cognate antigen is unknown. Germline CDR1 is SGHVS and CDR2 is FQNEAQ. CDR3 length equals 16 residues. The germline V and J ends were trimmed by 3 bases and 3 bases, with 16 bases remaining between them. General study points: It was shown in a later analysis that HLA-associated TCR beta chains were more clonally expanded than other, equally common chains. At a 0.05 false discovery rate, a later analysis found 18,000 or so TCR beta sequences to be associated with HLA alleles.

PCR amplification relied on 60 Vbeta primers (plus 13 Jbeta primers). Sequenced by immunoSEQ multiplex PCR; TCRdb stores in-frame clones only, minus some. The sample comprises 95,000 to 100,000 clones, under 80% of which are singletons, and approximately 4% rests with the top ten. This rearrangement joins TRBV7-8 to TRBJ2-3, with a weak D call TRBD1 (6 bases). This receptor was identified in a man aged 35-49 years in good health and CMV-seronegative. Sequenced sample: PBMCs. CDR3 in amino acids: CASSFGPRGATDTQYF. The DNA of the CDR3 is TGTGCCAGCAGCTTTGGCCCCAGGGGCGCGACAGATACGCAGTATTTT.